This T cell receptor beta chain stems from a study of T cells in Graves' hyperthyroidism and ophthalmopathy. The CDR3 has 15 residues. Looked up from germline, CDR1 is LGHDT and CDR2 is YNNKEL (reference sequence). The germline V and J ends were trimmed by 0 bases and 7 bases, with 12 bases remaining between them. This clonotype was observed a handful of times. These patients, aged 18 to 65, had recently diagnosed hyperthyroidism lasting under 2 months. Regions amplified from RNA transcripts were the TCR beta CDR3 regions. HTBI primers drove first-round RT-PCR of the TCR CDR3. From the multiplex PCR reads, TCRdb called clonotypes with MiXCR, one entry per CDR3 protein. The table includes 600,000 to 750,000 distinct CDR3 sequences, 15% to 20% detected once.

This clonotype originated in a man between 45 and 60 years old with Graves' hyperthyroidism. The chain is built from TRBV3-1 and TRBJ2-2; D could derive from TRBD1 or TRBD2 (5 bases each). The sample taken for sequencing was blood. CDR3 coding DNA: TGTGCCAGCAGCCAAGAGTCATGGGGGTTCGGGGAGCTGTTTTTT. Amino acid sequence: CASSQESWGFGELFF.